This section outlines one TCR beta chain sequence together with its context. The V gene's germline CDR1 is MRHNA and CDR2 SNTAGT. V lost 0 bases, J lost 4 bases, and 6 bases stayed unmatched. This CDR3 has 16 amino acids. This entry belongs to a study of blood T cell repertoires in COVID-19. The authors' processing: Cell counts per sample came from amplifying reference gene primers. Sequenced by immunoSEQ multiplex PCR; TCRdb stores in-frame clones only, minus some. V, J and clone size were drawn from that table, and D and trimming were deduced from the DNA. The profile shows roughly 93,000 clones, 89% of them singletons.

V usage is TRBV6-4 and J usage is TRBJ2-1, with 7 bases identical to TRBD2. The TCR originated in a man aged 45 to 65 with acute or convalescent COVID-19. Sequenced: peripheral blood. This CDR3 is CASSDSKAGPYNEQFF. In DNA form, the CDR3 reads TGTGCCAGCAGTGACTCGAAAGCGGGGCCATACAATGAGCAGTTCTTC.